These T cell receptor beta chains were read from a single sample in a study of T-cell memory formation after mild COVID-19. TCRdb analysed the 5' RACE reads with MiXCR anew, one entry per CDR3 protein. The data show 150,000 or so distinct CDR3 sequences, around 15% seen once. The sequenced sample consisted of PBMCs or a T cell subset sorted from them (not recorded which). These receptors were taken from an adult woman who had mild COVID-19 (a few samples of this study predate the infection). Cell type and time point are not known. Both conserved end residues are part of each CDR3. The D gene is left open where the match is weak. Expanded clones are given a class, and other clones once, few, many or no size at all.

j_call: TRBJ2-1; v_call: TRBV24-1; d_call: TRBD2; clone_size: .; cdr3_nt: TGTGCCACCAGTGATGCGGGACTAGTGGCCCATGAGCAGTTCTTC; cdr3_aa: CATSDAGLVAHEQFF
j_call: TRBJ1-1; v_call: TRBV5-1; d_call: .; clone_size: .; cdr3_nt: TGCGCCAGCAGCCCGCCCCGGTCGGCGGGTAACACTGAAGCTTTCTTT; cdr3_aa: CASSPPRSAGNTEAFF
j_call: TRBJ1-3; v_call: TRBV20-1; d_call: TRBD1; clone_size: many; cdr3_nt: TGCAGTGCTAGACACACTACCGGGACAGTTGGAAACACCATATATTTT; cdr3_aa: CSARHTTGTVGNTIYF
j_call: TRBJ1-2; v_call: TRBV5-1; d_call: .; clone_size: few; cdr3_nt: TGCGCCAGCAGCTTGGCCGCAGGGCAGGGCTACACCTTC; cdr3_aa: CASSLAAGQGYTF
j_call: TRBJ2-2; v_call: TRBV7-2; d_call: .; clone_size: few; cdr3_nt: TGTGCCAGCACCATCTGGGGAGGCAGTACGGCCGGGGAGCTGTTTTTT; cdr3_aa: CASTIWGGSTAGELFF
j_call: TRBJ2-7; v_call: TRBV14; d_call: .; clone_size: .; cdr3_nt: TGTGCCAGCAGCCCGAGCCAGGGCCGCTCCTACGAGCAGTACTTC; cdr3_aa: CASSPSQGRSYEQYF
j_call: TRBJ2-2; v_call: TRBV12-3/TRBV12-4; d_call: TRBD2; clone_size: many; cdr3_nt: TGTGCCAGCAGCCCGCCGGGACTAGCGGGGGGGGCCTCCGGGGAGCTGTTTTTT; cdr3_aa: CASSPPGLAGGASGELFF
j_call: TRBJ1-2; v_call: TRBV12-3/TRBV12-4; d_call: .; clone_size: .; cdr3_nt: TGTGCCAGCGGGGACCCTCTAAACTATGGCTACACCTTC; cdr3_aa: CASGDPLNYGYTF
j_call: TRBJ2-2; v_call: TRBV5-1; d_call: .; clone_size: .; cdr3_nt: TGCGCCAGCAGCTCCGGGGCCGCCGGGGAGCTGTTTTTT; cdr3_aa: CASSSGAAGELFF
j_call: TRBJ2-3; v_call: TRBV7-3; d_call: TRBD1; clone_size: .; cdr3_nt: TGTGCCAGCAGTTGGGACAGGGCCCCCCCAGATACGCAGTATTTT; cdr3_aa: CASSWDRAPPDTQYF
j_call: TRBJ1-6; v_call: TRBV12-3/TRBV12-4; d_call: .; clone_size: .; cdr3_nt: TGTGCCAGCACTCCGACCGCACATAATTCACCCCTCCACTTT; cdr3_aa: CASTPTAHNSPLHF
j_call: TRBJ2-7; v_call: TRBV4-3; d_call: .; clone_size: few; cdr3_nt: TGCGCCAGCAGCCAAGAGGGTGCGGGTATCCACGAGCAGTACTTC; cdr3_aa: CASSQEGAGIHEQYF
j_call: TRBJ1-1; v_call: TRBV2; d_call: .; clone_size: few; cdr3_nt: TGTGCCAGCAGTGAACGGATCAGGGAACTCGGGAACACTGAAGCTTTCTTT; cdr3_aa: CASSERIRELGNTEAFF
j_call: TRBJ2-1; v_call: TRBV7-3; d_call: .; clone_size: .; cdr3_nt: TGTGCCAGCAGCTTAACTGATAAGGCAGATAATGAGCAGTTCTTC; cdr3_aa: CASSLTDKADNEQFF
j_call: TRBJ2-1; v_call: TRBV6-2/TRBV6-3; d_call: .; clone_size: .; cdr3_nt: TGTGCCAGCAGTTACTCTAGCGCCACGGGGGAGCAGTTCTTC; cdr3_aa: CASSYSSATGEQFF
j_call: TRBJ1-1; v_call: TRBV4-1; d_call: .; clone_size: few; cdr3_nt: TGCGCCAGCAGCCAACTGACAGTGATGAACACTGAAGCTTTCTTT; cdr3_aa: CASSQLTVMNTEAFF
j_call: TRBJ1-2; v_call: TRBV20-1; d_call: .; clone_size: .; cdr3_nt: TGCAGTTCTAGAGGTGGGGGGACTTCCTATGGCTACACCTTC; cdr3_aa: CSSRGGGTSYGYTF
j_call: TRBJ2-3; v_call: TRBV9; d_call: TRBD2; clone_size: few; cdr3_nt: TGTGCCAGCAGCGTAGAAACTAGCGGATCAGATACGCAGTATTTT; cdr3_aa: CASSVETSGSDTQYF
j_call: TRBJ1-2; v_call: TRBV7-2; d_call: TRBD1; clone_size: .; cdr3_nt: TGTGCCAGCAGCTCCTGGACAGGGGAGAACTATGGCTACACCTTC; cdr3_aa: CASSSWTGENYGYTF
j_call: TRBJ1-2; v_call: TRBV30; d_call: .; clone_size: .; cdr3_nt: TGTGCCTCTTACCGGGCCAATAACTATGGCTACACCTTC; cdr3_aa: CASYRANNYGYTF
j_call: TRBJ1-5; v_call: TRBV9; d_call: .; clone_size: .; cdr3_nt: TGTGCCAGCAGCGTAGGCGACTCCGATCAGCCCCAGCATTTT; cdr3_aa: CASSVGDSDQPQHF
j_call: TRBJ1-1; v_call: TRBV6-5; d_call: .; clone_size: .; cdr3_nt: TGTGCCAGTCGCCGGGTGACCATGAACACTGAAGCTTTCTTT; cdr3_aa: CASRRVTMNTEAFF
j_call: TRBJ1-5; v_call: TRBV7-2; d_call: .; clone_size: .; cdr3_nt: TGTGCCAGCAGCTTACGACTGAATAGCAATCAGCCCCAGCATTTT; cdr3_aa: CASSLRLNSNQPQHF
j_call: TRBJ2-7; v_call: TRBV5-1; d_call: TRBD1; clone_size: few; cdr3_nt: TGCGCCAGCAGCGTGGGACAGAGAAGCTACGAGCAGTACTTC; cdr3_aa: CASSVGQRSYEQYF
j_call: TRBJ2-5; v_call: TRBV6-2/TRBV6-3; d_call: .; clone_size: few; cdr3_nt: TGTGCCAGCAGTTCAATCAGGAGGGCAGAGACCCAGTACTTC; cdr3_aa: CASSSIRRAETQYF
j_call: TRBJ2-1; v_call: TRBV4-2; d_call: .; clone_size: few; cdr3_nt: TGTGCCAGCAGCCAAGAAGGTTTGGGTGAGCAGTTCTTC; cdr3_aa: CASSQEGLGEQFF
j_call: TRBJ2-3; v_call: TRBV29-1; d_call: .; clone_size: many; cdr3_nt: TGCAGCGTAGAGGCCTACAGGGCGGTAAATACGCAGTATTTT; cdr3_aa: CSVEAYRAVNTQYF
j_call: TRBJ2-5; v_call: TRBV12-3/TRBV12-4; d_call: .; clone_size: few; cdr3_nt: TGTGCCAGCAGTTTAGCGGACTACCCCCAAGAGACCCAGTACTTC; cdr3_aa: CASSLADYPQETQYF
j_call: TRBJ2-1; v_call: TRBV27; d_call: TRBD2; clone_size: few; cdr3_nt: TGTGCCAGCAGTCCCGGGACTAGCGGGGTGAATGAGCAGTTCTTC; cdr3_aa: CASSPGTSGVNEQFF
j_call: TRBJ1-2; v_call: TRBV4-1; d_call: TRBD1; clone_size: .; cdr3_nt: TGCGCCAGCAGCCCGACAGGGAGGAGTGGCTACACCTTC; cdr3_aa: CASSPTGRSGYTF
j_call: TRBJ2-7; v_call: TRBV7-9; d_call: .; clone_size: few; cdr3_nt: TGTGCCAGCAGCTTAGAAGTTGGGGCATTCAACGAGCAGTACTTC; cdr3_aa: CASSLEVGAFNEQYF
j_call: TRBJ2-5; v_call: TRBV7-7; d_call: TRBD1; clone_size: few; cdr3_nt: TGTGCCAGCAGCTCTATTGACAGGGACCGGGAGACCCAGTACTTC; cdr3_aa: CASSSIDRDRETQYF
j_call: TRBJ2-3; v_call: TRBV2; d_call: TRBD1; clone_size: few; cdr3_nt: TGTGCCAGCACCCGAGGCTACAGGGGGGTAGATGCGCAGTATTTT; cdr3_aa: CASTRGYRGVDAQYF
j_call: TRBJ2-7; v_call: TRBV29-1; d_call: .; clone_size: .; cdr3_nt: TGCAGCGTTCAGGGTTCAGGTGCTTACGAGCAGTACTTC; cdr3_aa: CSVQGSGAYEQYF
j_call: TRBJ2-1; v_call: TRBV20-1; d_call: .; clone_size: medium-sized; cdr3_nt: TGCAGTGCTAGAGGGACTCTTGCTGGAGAGCAGTTCTTC; cdr3_aa: CSARGTLAGEQFF
j_call: TRBJ1-6; v_call: TRBV7-2; d_call: .; clone_size: few; cdr3_nt: TGTGCCAGCAGCTTAGGGGGGGGCAGGGGTAACTCACCCCTCCACTTT; cdr3_aa: CASSLGGGRGNSPLHF
j_call: TRBJ2-2; v_call: TRBV7-2; d_call: TRBD2; clone_size: few; cdr3_nt: TGTGCCAGCAGCTTAAGAGGGGCACTAGCGGGGGCCCCGAGCACCGGGGAGCTGTTTTTT; cdr3_aa: CASSLRGALAGAPSTGELFF
j_call: TRBJ2-1; v_call: TRBV24-1; d_call: TRBD2; clone_size: .; cdr3_nt: TGTGCCACCAGTGACACCGGGACTAGCGGAATCTACAATGAGCAGTTCTTC; cdr3_aa: CATSDTGTSGIYNEQFF
j_call: TRBJ2-1; v_call: TRBV15; d_call: .; clone_size: many; cdr3_nt: TGTGCCACCAGATCGCTGGGGGATGAGCAGTTCTTC; cdr3_aa: CATRSLGDEQFF
j_call: TRBJ1-5; v_call: TRBV12-3/TRBV12-4; d_call: TRBD1; clone_size: few; cdr3_nt: TGTGCCAGCAGTGAACGGGGACAGTTTCGGCCCCAGCATTTT; cdr3_aa: CASSERGQFRPQHF
j_call: TRBJ2-7; v_call: TRBV29-1; d_call: .; clone_size: few; cdr3_nt: TGCAGCGTTTTAATAGGGACACCCACCTACGAGCAGTACTTC; cdr3_aa: CSVLIGTPTYEQYF